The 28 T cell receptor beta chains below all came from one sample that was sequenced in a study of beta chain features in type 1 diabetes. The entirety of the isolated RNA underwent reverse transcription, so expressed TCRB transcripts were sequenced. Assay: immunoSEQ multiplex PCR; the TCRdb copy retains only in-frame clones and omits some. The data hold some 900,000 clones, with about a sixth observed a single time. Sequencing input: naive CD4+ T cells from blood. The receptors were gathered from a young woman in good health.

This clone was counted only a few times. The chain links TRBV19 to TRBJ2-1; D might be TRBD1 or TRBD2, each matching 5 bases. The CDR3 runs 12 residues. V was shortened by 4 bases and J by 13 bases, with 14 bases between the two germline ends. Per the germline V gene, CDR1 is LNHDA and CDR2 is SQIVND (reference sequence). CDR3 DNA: TGTGCCAGTAGTAGGGATGGGACGCACCAGTTCTTC. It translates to CASSRDGTHQFF.

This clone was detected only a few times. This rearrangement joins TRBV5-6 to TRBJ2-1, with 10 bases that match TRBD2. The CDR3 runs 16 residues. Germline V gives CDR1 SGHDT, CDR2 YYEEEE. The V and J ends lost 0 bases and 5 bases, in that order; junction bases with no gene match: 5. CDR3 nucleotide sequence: TGTGCCAGCAGCTTGGCTAGCGGGGGCCTCCACAATGAGCAGTTCTTC. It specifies CASSLASGGLHNEQFF.

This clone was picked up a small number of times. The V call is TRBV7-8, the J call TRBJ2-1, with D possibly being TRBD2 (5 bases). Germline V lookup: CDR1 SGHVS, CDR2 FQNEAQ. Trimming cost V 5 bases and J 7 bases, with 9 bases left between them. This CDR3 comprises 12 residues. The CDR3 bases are TGTGCCAGCAGCCTCACGGGGAATGAGCAGTTCTTC. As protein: CASSLTGNEQFF.

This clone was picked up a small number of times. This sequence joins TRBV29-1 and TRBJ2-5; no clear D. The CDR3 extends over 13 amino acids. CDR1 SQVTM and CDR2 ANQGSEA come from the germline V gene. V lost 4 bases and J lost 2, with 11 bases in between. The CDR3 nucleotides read TGCAGCGTTGGAATTCTCCCGCAAGAGACCCAGTACTTC. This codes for CSVGILPQETQYF.

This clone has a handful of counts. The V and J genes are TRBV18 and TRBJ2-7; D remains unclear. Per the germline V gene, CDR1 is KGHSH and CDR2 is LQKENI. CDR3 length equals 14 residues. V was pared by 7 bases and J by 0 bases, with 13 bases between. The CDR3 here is CASLNQESSYEQYF. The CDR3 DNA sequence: TGTGCCAGCTTAAATCAAGAGAGCTCCTACGAGCAGTACTTC. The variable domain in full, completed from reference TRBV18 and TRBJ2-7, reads NAGVMQNPRHLVRRRGQEARLRCSPMKGHSHVYWYRQLPEEGLKFMVYLQKENIIDESGMPKERFSAEFPKEGPSILRIQQVVRGDSAAYFCASLNQESSYEQYFGPGTRLTVT.

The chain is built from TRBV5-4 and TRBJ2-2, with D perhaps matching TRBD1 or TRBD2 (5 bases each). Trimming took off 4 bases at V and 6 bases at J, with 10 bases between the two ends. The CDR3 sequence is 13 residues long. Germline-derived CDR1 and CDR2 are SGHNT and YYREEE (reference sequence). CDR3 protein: CASSIRESGELFF. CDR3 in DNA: TGTGCCAGCAGCATCAGGGAGTCCGGGGAGCTGTTTTTT.

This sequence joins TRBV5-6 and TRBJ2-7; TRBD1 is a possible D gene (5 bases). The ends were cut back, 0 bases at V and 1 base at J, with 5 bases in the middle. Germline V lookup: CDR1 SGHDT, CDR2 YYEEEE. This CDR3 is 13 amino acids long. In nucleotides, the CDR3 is TGTGCCAGCAGCTTGGGACAGTCCTACGAGCAGTACTTC. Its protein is CASSLGQSYEQYF.

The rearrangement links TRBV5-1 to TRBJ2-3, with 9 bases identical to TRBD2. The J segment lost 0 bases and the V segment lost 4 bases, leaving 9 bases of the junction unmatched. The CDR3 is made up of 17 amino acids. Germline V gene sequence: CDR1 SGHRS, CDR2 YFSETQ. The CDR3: CASSPNSGRTSTDTQYF. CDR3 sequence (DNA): TGCGCCAGCAGCCCAAATAGCGGGAGAACTAGCACAGATACGCAGTATTTT.

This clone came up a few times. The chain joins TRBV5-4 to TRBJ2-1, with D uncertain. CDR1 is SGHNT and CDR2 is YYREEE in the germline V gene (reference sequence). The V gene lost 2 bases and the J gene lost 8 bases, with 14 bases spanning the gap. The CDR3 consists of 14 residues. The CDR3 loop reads CASSFQRLSYEQFF. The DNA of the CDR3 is TGTGCCAGCAGCTTTCAAAGATTGTCCTATGAGCAGTTCTTC.

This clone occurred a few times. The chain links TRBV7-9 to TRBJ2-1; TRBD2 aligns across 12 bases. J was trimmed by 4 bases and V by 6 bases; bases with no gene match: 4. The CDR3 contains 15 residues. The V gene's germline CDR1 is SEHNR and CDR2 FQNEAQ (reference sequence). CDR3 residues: CASSRLAGEYNEQFF. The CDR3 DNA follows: TGTGCCAGCAGTCGACTAGCGGGAGAGTACAATGAGCAGTTCTTC.

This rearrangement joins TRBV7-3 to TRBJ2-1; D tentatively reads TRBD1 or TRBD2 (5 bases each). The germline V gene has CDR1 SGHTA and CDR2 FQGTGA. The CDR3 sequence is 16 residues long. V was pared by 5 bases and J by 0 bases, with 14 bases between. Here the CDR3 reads CASSANGASSYNEQFF. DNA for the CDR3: TGTGCCAGCAGCGCGAACGGGGCGAGCTCCTACAATGAGCAGTTCTTC.

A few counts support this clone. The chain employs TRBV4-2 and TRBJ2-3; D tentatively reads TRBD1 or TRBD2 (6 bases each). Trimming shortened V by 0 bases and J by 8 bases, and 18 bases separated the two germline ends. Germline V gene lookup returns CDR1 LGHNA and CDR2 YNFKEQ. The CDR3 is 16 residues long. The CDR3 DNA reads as TGTGCCAGCAGCCAAGACACGGGGGCGACGTTGGTTACGCAGTATTTT. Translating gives CASSQDTGATLVTQYF.

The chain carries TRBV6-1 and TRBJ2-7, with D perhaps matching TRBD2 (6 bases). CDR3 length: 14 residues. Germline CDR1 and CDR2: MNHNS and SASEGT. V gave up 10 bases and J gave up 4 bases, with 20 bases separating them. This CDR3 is CATSPSTRGYEQYF. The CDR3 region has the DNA TGTGCCACCTCCCCATCGACTAGAGGATACGAGCAGTACTTC.

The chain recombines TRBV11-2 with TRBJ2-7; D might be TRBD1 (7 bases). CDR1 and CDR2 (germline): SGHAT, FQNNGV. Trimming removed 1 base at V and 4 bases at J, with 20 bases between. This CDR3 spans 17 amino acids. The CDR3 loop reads CASSLVRGGGGAYEQYF. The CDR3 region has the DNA TGTGCCAGCAGCTTAGTCCGCGGAGGAGGGGGCGCATACGAGCAGTACTTC.

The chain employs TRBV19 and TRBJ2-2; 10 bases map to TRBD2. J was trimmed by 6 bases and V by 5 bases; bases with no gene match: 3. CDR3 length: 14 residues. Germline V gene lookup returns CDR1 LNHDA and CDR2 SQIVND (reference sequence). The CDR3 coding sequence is TGTGCCAGTAGTCTTCTAGCGGGAGCCGGGGAGCTGTTTTTT. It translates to CASSLLAGAGELFF.

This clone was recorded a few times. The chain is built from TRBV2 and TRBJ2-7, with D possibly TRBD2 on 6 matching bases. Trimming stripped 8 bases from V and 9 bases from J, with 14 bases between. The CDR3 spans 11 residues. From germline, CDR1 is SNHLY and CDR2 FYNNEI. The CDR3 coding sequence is TGTGCCAGCGGGACTGGGAAAATGCAGTACTTC. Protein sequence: CASGTGKMQYF.

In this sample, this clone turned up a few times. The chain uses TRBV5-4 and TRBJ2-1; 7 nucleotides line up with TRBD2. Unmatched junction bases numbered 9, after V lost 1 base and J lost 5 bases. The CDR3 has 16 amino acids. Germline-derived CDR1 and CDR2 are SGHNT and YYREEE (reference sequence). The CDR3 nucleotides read TGTGCCAGCAGCTTGAAACGCCTAGCGGAGAACAATGAGCAGTTCTTC. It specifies CASSLKRLAENNEQFF.

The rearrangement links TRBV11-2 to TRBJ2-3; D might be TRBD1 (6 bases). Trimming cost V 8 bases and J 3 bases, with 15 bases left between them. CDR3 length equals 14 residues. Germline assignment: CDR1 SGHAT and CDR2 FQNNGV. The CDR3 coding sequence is TGTGCCAGCCAGTCGGACAGAAAAACAGATACGCAGTATTTT. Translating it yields CASQSDRKTDTQYF.

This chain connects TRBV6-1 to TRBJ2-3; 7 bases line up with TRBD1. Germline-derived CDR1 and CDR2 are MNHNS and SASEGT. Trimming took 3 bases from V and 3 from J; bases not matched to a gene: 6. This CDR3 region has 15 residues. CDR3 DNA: TGTGCCAGCAGTGAGCAACCGGGACAGACAGATACGCAGTATTTT. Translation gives CASSEQPGQTDTQYF.

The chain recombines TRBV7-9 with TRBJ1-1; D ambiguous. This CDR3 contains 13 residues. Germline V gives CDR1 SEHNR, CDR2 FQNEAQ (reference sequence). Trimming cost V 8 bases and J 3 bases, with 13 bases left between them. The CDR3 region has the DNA TGTGCCAGCCGGCAGGTCCTTGACACTGAAGCTTTCTTT. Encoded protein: CASRQVLDTEAFF.

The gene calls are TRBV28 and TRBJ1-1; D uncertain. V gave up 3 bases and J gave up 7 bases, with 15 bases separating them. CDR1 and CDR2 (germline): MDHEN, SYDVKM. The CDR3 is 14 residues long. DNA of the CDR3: TGTGCCAGCAGTTTCCCTCCCATTAGAGGTGAAGCTTTCTTT. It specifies CASSFPPIRGEAFF.

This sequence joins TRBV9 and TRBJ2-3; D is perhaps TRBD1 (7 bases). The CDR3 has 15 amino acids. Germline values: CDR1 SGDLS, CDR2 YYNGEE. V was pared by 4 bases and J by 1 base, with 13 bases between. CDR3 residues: CASSPGGQRTDTQYF. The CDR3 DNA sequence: TGTGCCAGCAGCCCCGGGGGACAGCGCACAGATACGCAGTATTTT.

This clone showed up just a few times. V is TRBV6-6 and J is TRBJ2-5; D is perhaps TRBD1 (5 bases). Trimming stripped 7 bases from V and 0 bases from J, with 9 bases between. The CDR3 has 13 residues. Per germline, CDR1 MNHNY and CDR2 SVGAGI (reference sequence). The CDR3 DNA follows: TGTGCCAGCAAGCCAGGGTACCAAGAGACCCAGTACTTC. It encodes CASKPGYQETQYF.

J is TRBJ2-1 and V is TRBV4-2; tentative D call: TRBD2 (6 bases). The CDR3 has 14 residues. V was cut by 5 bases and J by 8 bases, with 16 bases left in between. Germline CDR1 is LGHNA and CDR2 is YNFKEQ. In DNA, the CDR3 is TGTGCCAGCAGCTTGGCCTGGGGGAGGTATGAGCAGTTCTTC. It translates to CASSLAWGRYEQFF.

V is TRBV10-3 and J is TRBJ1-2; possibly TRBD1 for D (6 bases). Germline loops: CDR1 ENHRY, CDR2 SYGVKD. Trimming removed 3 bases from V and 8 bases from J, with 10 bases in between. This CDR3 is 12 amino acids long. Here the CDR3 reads CAISDGRGGYTF. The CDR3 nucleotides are TGTGCCATCAGTGATGGCAGGGGAGGCTACACCTTC.

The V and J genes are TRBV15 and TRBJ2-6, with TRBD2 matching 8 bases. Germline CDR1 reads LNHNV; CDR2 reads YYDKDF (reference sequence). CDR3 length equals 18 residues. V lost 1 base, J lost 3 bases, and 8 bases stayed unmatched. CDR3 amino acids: CATSRVRGAVSGANVLTF. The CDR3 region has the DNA TGTGCCACCAGCAGAGTGCGGGGGGCGGTTAGTGGGGCCAACGTCCTGACTTTC.

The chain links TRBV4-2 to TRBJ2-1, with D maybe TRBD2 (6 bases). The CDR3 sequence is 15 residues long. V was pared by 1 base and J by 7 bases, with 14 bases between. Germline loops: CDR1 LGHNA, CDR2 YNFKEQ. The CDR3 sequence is CASSQGIAALNEQFF. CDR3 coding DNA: TGTGCCAGCAGCCAAGGTATAGCGGCCTTAAATGAGCAGTTCTTC.

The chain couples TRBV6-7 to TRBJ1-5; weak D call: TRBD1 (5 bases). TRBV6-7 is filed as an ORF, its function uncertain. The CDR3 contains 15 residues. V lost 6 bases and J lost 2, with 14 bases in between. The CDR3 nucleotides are TGTGCCAGCAGCCAGGGACGGATGGGCAATCAGCCCCAGCATTTT. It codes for CASSQGRMGNQPQHF.